One and the same sample provided the 25 T cell receptor beta chains below, sequenced in a study of blood T cell repertoires in COVID-19. Some clones are missing from TCRdb's copy, which holds only in-frame ones; the method was immunoSEQ multiplex PCR. The sample consists of 250,000 or so clones, 70% to 90% of them appearing once. Sequencing input: peripheral blood. Source of these receptors: an older woman with COVID-19, enrolled during active disease.

The chain has TRBV28 and TRBJ1-1; D unresolved. Germline V gene sequence: CDR1 MDHEN, CDR2 SYDVKM. The CDR3 totals 15 residues. V was pared by 6 bases and J by 3 bases, with 17 bases between. The CDR3: CASSQAGVADTEAFF. The CDR3 region has the DNA TGTGCCAGCAGCCAAGCCGGGGTCGCGGACACTGAAGCTTTCTTT.

The rearrangement uses TRBV4-1 and TRBJ2-1; D perhaps matches TRBD2 (6 bases). The CDR3 totals 18 residues. V lost 2 bases and J lost 4, with 21 bases in between. The germline V gene encodes CDR1 MGHRA and CDR2 YSYEKL. This CDR3 reads CASSQTTAGLTGYNEQFF. The CDR3 bases are TGCGCCAGCAGCCAAACGACGGCCGGACTAACGGGGTACAATGAGCAGTTCTTC.

This clone has a single count. The gene calls are TRBV3-1 (or the pseudogene TRBV3-2) and TRBJ2-1, with 9 bases lining up with TRBD2. Germline lookup yields CDR1 LGHDT and CDR2 YNNKEL (reference sequence). V shed 0 bases and J 7 bases; nucleotides not matched to a gene: 13. This CDR3 is built from 18 residues. CDR3 amino acids: CASSQETLAGPKGNEQFF. CDR3 bases: TGTGCCAGCAGCCAAGAAACACTAGCGGGCCCGAAAGGGAATGAGCAGTTCTTC.

The genes are TRBV19 and TRBJ2-2; TRBD2 matches at 8 bases. The CDR3 has 17 residues. Germline CDR1 reads LNHDA; CDR2 reads SQIVND (reference sequence). Trimming at V came to 3 bases and at J to 4 bases, leaving 10 bases not matched to a gene. CDR3 region: CASSIGGPGGLTGELFF. In DNA form, the CDR3 reads TGTGCCAGTAGTATTGGGGGGCCGGGAGGGCTCACCGGGGAGCTGTTTTTT.

On this clone: A read error may account for a junction end that differs from germline. The chain recombines TRBV6-6 with TRBJ1-2, with TRBD1 identical over 10 bases. The CDR3 has 14 amino acids. The germline V gene has CDR1 MNHNY and CDR2 SVGAGI (reference sequence). The chain's CDR3 is CASSYSGGGQGSSF. Here the CDR3 DNA reads TGTGCCAGCAGTTACTCCGGGGGGGGACAGGGGTCCTCCTTC.

For this clone: The junction does not match germline at one end; this may be a read error. The V gene is TRBV10-3, the J gene TRBJ2-2, with 7 bases identical to TRBD1. The length of the CDR3 is 17 residues. Germline V gene data show CDR1 as ENHRY and CDR2 as SYGVKD. This chain's CDR3 is CAISELGARTGAGELFF. CDR3 nucleotides: TGTGCCATCAGCGAGTTGGGGGCCCGGACAGGAGCCGGGGAGCTGTTTTTT.

J is TRBJ2-2 and V is TRBV6-2 or TRBV6-3; D gene uncertain. CDR1 and CDR2 (germline): MNHEY, SVGEGT. Trimming stripped 0 bases from V and 7 bases from J, with 3 bases between. CDR3 length equals 12 residues. The CDR3 DNA follows: TGTGCCAGCAGTTACTCGTACGGGGAGCTGTTTTTT. Protein product: CASSYSYGELFF.

The chain employs TRBV11-3 and TRBJ2-7; D may be TRBD1 (5 bases). CDR3 size: 13 residues. V shed 1 base and J shed 4 bases, with 8 bases lying between them. Germline values: CDR1 SGHNT, CDR2 YENEEA. Here the CDR3 reads CASSLVAGYEQYF. The CDR3 coding sequence is TGTGCCAGCAGCTTAGTTGCAGGGTACGAGCAGTACTTC.

This clone was recorded once. V is TRBV9 and J is TRBJ2-7; perhaps TRBD2 as D (7 bases). This CDR3 contains 17 residues. Deletions cut 3 bases from V and 1 base from J, with 20 bases between. Germline V gene lookup returns CDR1 SGDLS and CDR2 YYNGEE. The CDR3 here is CASSARGGAGESYEQYF. Written as DNA, the CDR3 is TGTGCCAGCAGCGCGAGGGGAGGGGCAGGGGAATCCTACGAGCAGTACTTC.

The chain carries TRBV7-3 and TRBJ2-1, with D perhaps TRBD1 (5 bases). There are 17 residues in the CDR3. Trimming cost V 1 base and J 4 bases, with 17 bases left between them. Germline V gene sequence: CDR1 SGHTA, CDR2 FQGTGA. CDR3: CASSLRQGRTGYNEQFF. The CDR3 DNA reads as TGTGCCAGCAGCTTAAGGCAGGGAAGGACCGGTTACAATGAGCAGTTCTTC.

This chain connects TRBV7-3 to TRBJ2-1; 11 nucleotides line up with TRBD2. Per the germline V gene, CDR1 is SGHTA and CDR2 is FQGTGA. CDR3 length equals 14 residues. The junction had 0 bases not matched to a gene; V was cut back by 8 bases and J by 0 bases. CDR3 loop: CASGTSGSYNEQFF. CDR3 in DNA: TGTGCCAGCGGGACTAGCGGCTCCTACAATGAGCAGTTCTTC.

The chain combines TRBV7-9 with TRBJ2-7, with TRBD1 matching 7 bases. The J segment lost 4 bases and the V segment lost 8 bases, leaving 14 bases of the junction unmatched. The CDR3 runs 15 residues. The germline V gene has CDR1 SEHNR and CDR2 FQNEAQ (reference sequence). CDR3: CASENTGVGEYEQYF. The DNA for the CDR3 is TGTGCCAGCGAGAACACAGGGGTTGGTGAGTACGAGCAGTACTTC. Based on the CDR3 plus reference TRBV7-9 and TRBJ2-7, the full variable domain is DTGVSQNPRHKITKRGQNVTFRCDPISEHNRLYWYRQTLGQGPEFLTYFQNEAQLEKSRLLSDRFSAERPKGSFSTLEIQRTEQGDSAMYLCASENTGVGEYEQYFGPGTRLTVT.

The J gene is TRBJ1-4, the V gene TRBV7-2; 7 bases agree with TRBD1. CDR3 length: 15 residues. J was trimmed by 6 bases and V by 4 bases; bases with no gene match: 8. Germline CDR1 is SGHTA and CDR2 is FQGNSA. CDR3 sequence (DNA): TGTGCCAGCAGCTCCCCGACAGGGCTTTATGAAAAACTGTTTTTT. It is translated as CASSSPTGLYEKLFF.

This chain uses TRBV19 with TRBJ2-2; 8 bases are a match to TRBD2. This CDR3 region has 14 residues. In germline, CDR1 is LNHDA, CDR2 SQIVND (reference sequence). Germline trimming cut 6 bases from V and 5 bases from J; bases unmatched to any gene: 5. CDR3 in amino acids: CASRMVAGTGELFF. The CDR3 DNA is TGTGCCAGTAGGATGGTAGCGGGGACCGGGGAGCTGTTTTTT.

This chain connects TRBV18 to TRBJ2-1; D might be TRBD2 (6 bases). Germline V lookup: CDR1 KGHSH, CDR2 LQKENI. V was trimmed by 3 bases and J by 0 bases, leaving 15 bases between them. This CDR3 has 17 residues. The CDR3 loop is CASSPPGGTSSYNEQFF. The CDR3 DNA follows: TGTGCCAGCTCACCGCCTGGCGGGACGAGCTCCTACAATGAGCAGTTCTTC. Based on the CDR3 plus reference TRBV18 and TRBJ2-1, the full variable domain is NAGVMQNPRHLVRRRGQEARLRCSPMKGHSHVYWYRQLPEEGLKFMVYLQKENIIDESGMPKERFSAEFPKEGPSILRIQQVVRGDSAAYFCASSPPGGTSSYNEQFFGPGTRLTVL.

The chain couples TRBV12-5 to TRBJ2-7; 13 nucleotides agree with TRBD2. This CDR3 region has 21 residues. Germline CDR1 is LGHNT and CDR2 is FRNRAP. V lost 2 bases, J lost 6 bases, and 22 bases stayed unmatched. The CDR3 sequence is CASGLPEGLAGEGPPTSEQYF. The DNA of the CDR3 is TGTGCTAGTGGTTTGCCCGAAGGACTAGCGGGAGAGGGTCCCCCTACTAGCGAGCAGTACTTC.

This clone has just one count. The chain links TRBV12-1 to TRBJ2-3; whether TRBD2, the table's D call, matches the DNA was not checked. TRBV12-1 is a recognized pseudogene. CDR3 length: 19 residues. The CDR3 DNA is TGTGCCAGCACTATCGGGCCACGGACTAGCGGGAGGGTAGCAGATACGCAGTATTTT. It translates to CASTIGPRTSGRVADTQYF.

The chain has TRBV7-2 and TRBJ2-1, with TRBD1 identical over 9 bases. Trimming removed 4 bases from V and 8 bases from J; junction bases left unmatched: 9. Germline V gives CDR1 SGHTA, CDR2 FQGNSA. CDR3 length: 15 amino acids. The CDR3 DNA follows: TGTGCCAGCAGCTCGACAGGGGGGGCTGTGGATGAGCAGTTCTTC. Its protein product is CASSSTGGAVDEQFF.

The gene calls are TRBV29-1 and TRBJ1-2; D ambiguous. In germline, CDR1 is SQVTM, CDR2 ANQGSEA. The CDR3 runs 11 residues. V shed 6 bases and J shed 8 bases, with 13 bases lying between them. The CDR3 DNA sequence: TGCAGCGTCGGGAGGGTGGAGGGCTACACCTTC. Protein: CSVGRVEGYTF.

This sequence joins TRBV2 and TRBJ2-7; D not certain. V was pared by 6 bases and J by 3 bases, with 12 bases between. The CDR3 totals 13 residues. Looked up from germline, CDR1 is SNHLY and CDR2 is FYNNEI. The DNA for the CDR3 is TGTGCCAGCAGCACAGTGTTCGTCTACGAGCAGTACTTC. It yields the protein CASSTVFVYEQYF.

The V call is TRBV9, the J call TRBJ2-1, with a possible D match to TRBD2 (6 bases). Germline V gene sequence: CDR1 SGDLS, CDR2 YYNGEE. This CDR3 region has 16 residues. V was clipped by 0 bases and J by 4 bases, with 14 bases between them. The CDR3 DNA follows: TGTGCCAGCAGCGTAGATCGCGGGCTAGCGTACAATGAGCAGTTCTTC. This codes for CASSVDRGLAYNEQFF.

The chain employs TRBV6-2 or TRBV6-3 and TRBJ2-5, with TRBD1 as a possible D gene (6 bases). With 5 bases removed from V and 2 bases from J, the gap between germline ends came to 15 bases. CDR1 MNHEY and CDR2 SVGEGT come from the germline V gene. The CDR3 extends over 15 amino acids. The CDR3: CASSQVGAGQETQYF. CDR3 coding DNA: TGTGCCAGCAGTCAAGTGGGGGCAGGGCAAGAGACCCAGTACTTC.

The V call is TRBV19, the J call TRBJ2-1, with 10 positions matching TRBD1. Germline V gene lookup returns CDR1 LNHDA and CDR2 SQIVND (reference sequence). This CDR3 is built from 15 residues. V lost 5 bases to trimming and J lost 7 bases; unmatched junction nucleotides: 8. This chain's CDR3 is CASSPRQGARNEQFF. Written as DNA, the CDR3 is TGTGCCAGTAGTCCACGACAGGGGGCTAGGAATGAGCAGTTCTTC.

The V and J genes are TRBV5-1 and TRBJ2-1; 9 nucleotides agree with TRBD2. The CDR3 length is 18 residues. The J segment lost 2 bases and the V segment lost 2 bases, leaving 11 bases of the junction unmatched. Per the germline V gene, CDR1 is SGHRS and CDR2 is YFSETQ. CDR3 nucleotides: TGCGCCAGCAGCTTCGATTTCGGTAGCGGGAGTCCCTACAATGAGCAGTTCTTC. Protein sequence: CASSFDFGSGSPYNEQFF.

As to this clone: One end of the junction does not line up with germline, which may come from a read error. V and J are TRBV13 and TRBJ2-2, with 7 bases identical to TRBD1. The CDR3 has 14 residues. The germline CDR1 and CDR2 sequences are PRHDT and FYEKMQ (reference sequence). Written as DNA, the CDR3 is TGTGCCAGCAGCCTAGGGGGCCGTACCGGGGAGCTGTTTTTT. Translating it yields CASSLGGRTGELFF. Complete variable domain (other parts from reference TRBV13 and TRBJ2-2): AAGVIQSPRHLIKEKRETATLKCYPIPRHDTVYWYQQGPGQDPQFLISFYEKMQSDKGSIPDRFSAQQFSDYHSELNMSSLELGDSALYFCASSLGGRTGELFFGEGSRLTVL.